This entry describes one T cell receptor beta chain. This CDR3 has 16 residues. The V gene's germline CDR1 is SNHLY and CDR2 FYNNEI. V lost 7 bases, J lost 4 bases, and 19 bases lay in between. The data belong to a study of control samples from healthy donors and cancer patients. Clones were read by immunoSEQ multiplex PCR, and TCRdb kept only the in-frame ones, dropping some. The table lists 160,000 or so clones, over 85% of them singletons, with approximately 8% in the top ten. The J gene is TRBJ2-2, the V gene TRBV2, with a weak D call TRBD2 (6 bases). Sequenced: blood. This sequence originates from a woman aged 40 to 55 in good health. The CDR3 loop is CASMAGTRPGTGELFF. Here the CDR3 DNA reads TGTGCCAGCATGGCGGGAACCCGCCCGGGCACCGGGGAGCTGTTTTTT. The full variable domain, in which reference TRBV2 and TRBJ2-2 provide the parts outside the CDR3, is EPEVTQTPSHQVTQMGQEVILRCVPISNHLYFYWYRQILGQKVEFLVSFYNNEISEKSEIFDDQFSVERPDGSNFTLKIRSTKLEDSAMYFCASMAGTRPGTGELFFGEGSRLTVL.